This T cell receptor beta chain came from a study of metastatic and nonmetastatic thyroid tumors. Study at large: Repertoire comparisons spanned blood and tumor or nodule tissue from malignant and benign thyroid patients. Findings and caveats of the study: Benign nodules reportedly had significantly lower TCR beta diversity than malignant thyroid tumors in blood and tumor.

The CDR3 has 15 residues. CDR1 is KGHSH and CDR2 is LQKENI in the germline V gene. V lost 1 base to trimming and J lost 9 bases; unmatched junction nucleotides: 9. This clone was counted at least ten times. Its antigen is still unknown. Original analysis: The authors used CDR3 differences across clinicopathological groups to build a distant-metastasis classifier for papillary thyroid cancer. TCRdb re-called clones via MiXCR from the PCR reads. The V and J calls and clone size come from TCRdb's table, not from the authors' own analysis. The sample has tens of thousands of clones; 10% to 15% are singletons. None of the patients had undergone any treatment ahead of thyroid surgery.

The chain links TRBV18 to TRBJ2-5; 9 bases line up with TRBD2. Material for sequencing was blood. This receptor was identified in a female donor with papillary thyroid cancer or a benign thyroid nodule (not recorded which). Some clones in this sample may be carry-over from other donors' samples. The CDR3 bases are TGTGCCAGCTCACCACTTTTATCTAGCGGGACCTCCCAGTACTTC. It specifies CASSPLLSSGTSQYF.